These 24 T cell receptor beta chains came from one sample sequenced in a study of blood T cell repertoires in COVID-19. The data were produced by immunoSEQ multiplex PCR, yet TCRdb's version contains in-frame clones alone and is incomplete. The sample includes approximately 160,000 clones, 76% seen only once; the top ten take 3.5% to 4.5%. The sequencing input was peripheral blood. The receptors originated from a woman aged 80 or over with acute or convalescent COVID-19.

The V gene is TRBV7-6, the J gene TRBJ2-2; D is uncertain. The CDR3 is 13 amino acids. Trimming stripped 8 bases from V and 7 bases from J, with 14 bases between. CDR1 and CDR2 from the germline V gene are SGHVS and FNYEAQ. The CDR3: CASGAPVVGELFF. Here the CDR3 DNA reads TGTGCCAGCGGAGCACCGGTCGTCGGGGAGCTGTTTTTT.

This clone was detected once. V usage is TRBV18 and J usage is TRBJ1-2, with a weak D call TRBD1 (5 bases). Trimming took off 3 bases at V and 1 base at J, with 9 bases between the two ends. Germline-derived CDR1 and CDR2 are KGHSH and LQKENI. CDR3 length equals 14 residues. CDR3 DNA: TGTGCCAGCTCACCGACAGCGATTAACTATGGCTACACCTTC. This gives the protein CASSPTAINYGYTF.

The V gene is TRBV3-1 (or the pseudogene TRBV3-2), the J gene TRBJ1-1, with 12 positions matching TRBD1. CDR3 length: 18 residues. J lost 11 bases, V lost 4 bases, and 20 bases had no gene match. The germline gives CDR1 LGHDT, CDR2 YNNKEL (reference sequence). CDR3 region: CASSPAGTGGKGNKIAFF. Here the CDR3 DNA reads TGTGCCAGCAGCCCAGCCGGGACAGGGGGCAAAGGGAATAAAATTGCTTTCTTT.

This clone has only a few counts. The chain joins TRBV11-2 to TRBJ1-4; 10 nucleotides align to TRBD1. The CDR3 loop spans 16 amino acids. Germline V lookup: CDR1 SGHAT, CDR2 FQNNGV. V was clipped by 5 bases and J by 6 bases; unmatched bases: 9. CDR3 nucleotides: TGTGCCAGCAGCCTAATTGTGGGACAGGGGTATGAAAAACTGTTTTTT. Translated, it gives CASSLIVGQGYEKLFF.

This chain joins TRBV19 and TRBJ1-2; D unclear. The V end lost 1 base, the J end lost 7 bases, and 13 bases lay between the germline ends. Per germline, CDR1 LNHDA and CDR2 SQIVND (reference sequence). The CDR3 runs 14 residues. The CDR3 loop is CASSIAEGRFGYTF. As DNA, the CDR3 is TGTGCCAGTAGTATAGCGGAGGGTCGGTTTGGCTACACCTTC.

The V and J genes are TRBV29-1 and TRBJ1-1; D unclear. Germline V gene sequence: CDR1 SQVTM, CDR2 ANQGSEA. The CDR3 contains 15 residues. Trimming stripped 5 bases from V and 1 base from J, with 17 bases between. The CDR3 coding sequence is TGCAGCGTTATTCCCCAGGCCGCCGCGAACACTGAAGCTTTCTTT. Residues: CSVIPQAAANTEAFF.

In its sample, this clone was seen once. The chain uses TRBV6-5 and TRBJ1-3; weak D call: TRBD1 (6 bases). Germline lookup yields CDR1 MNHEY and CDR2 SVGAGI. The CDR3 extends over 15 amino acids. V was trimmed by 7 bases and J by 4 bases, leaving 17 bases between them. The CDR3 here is CASTNGQGLGNTIYF. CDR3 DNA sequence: TGTGCCAGCACTAACGGTCAGGGGTTGGGAAACACCATATATTTT.

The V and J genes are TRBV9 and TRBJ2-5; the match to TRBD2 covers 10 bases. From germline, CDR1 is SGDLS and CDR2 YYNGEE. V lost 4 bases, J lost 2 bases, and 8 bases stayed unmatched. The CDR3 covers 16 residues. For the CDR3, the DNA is TGTGCCAGCAGCCCCACGGGTAGCGGGGGGCAAGAGACCCAGTACTTC. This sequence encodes CASSPTGSGGQETQYF.

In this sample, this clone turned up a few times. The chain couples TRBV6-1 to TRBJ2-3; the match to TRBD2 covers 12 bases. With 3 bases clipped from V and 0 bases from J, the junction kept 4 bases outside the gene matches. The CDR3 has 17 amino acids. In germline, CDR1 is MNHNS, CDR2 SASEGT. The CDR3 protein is CASSDGLAGGSTDTQYF. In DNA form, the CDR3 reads TGTGCCAGCAGTGACGGGCTAGCGGGAGGGAGCACAGATACGCAGTATTTT.

The CDR3 sequence is CASSTILPGQYLSNEKLFF. CDR3 sequence (DNA): TGTGCCAGCAGCACAATCTTACCGGGACAGTATCTGTCTAATGAAAAACTGTTTTTT. The chain combines TRBV5-4 with TRBJ1-4; 7 bases match TRBD1. The CDR3 runs 19 residues. V gave up 4 bases and J gave up 3 bases; unmatched junction bases: 18. Per germline, CDR1 SGHNT and CDR2 YYREEE (reference sequence).

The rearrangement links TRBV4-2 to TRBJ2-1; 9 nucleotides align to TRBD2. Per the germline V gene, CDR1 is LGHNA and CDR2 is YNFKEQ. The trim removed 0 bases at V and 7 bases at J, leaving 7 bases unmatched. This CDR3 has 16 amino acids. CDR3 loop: CASSQDRGGGANEQFF. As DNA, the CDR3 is TGTGCCAGCAGCCAAGATCGCGGCGGGGGGGCAAATGAGCAGTTCTTC.

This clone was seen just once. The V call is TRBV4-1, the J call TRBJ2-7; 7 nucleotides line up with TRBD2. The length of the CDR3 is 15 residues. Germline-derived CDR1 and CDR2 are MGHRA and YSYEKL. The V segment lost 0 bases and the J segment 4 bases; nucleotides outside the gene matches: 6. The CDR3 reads CASSQDRQGGYEQYF. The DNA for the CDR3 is TGCGCCAGCAGCCAAGATCGTCAGGGAGGGTACGAGCAGTACTTC.

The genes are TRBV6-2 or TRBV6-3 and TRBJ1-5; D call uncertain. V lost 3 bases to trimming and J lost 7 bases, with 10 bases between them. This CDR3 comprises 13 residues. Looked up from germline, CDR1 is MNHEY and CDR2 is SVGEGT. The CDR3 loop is CASSYQVVQPQHF. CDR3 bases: TGTGCCAGCAGTTATCAGGTAGTGCAGCCCCAGCATTTT.

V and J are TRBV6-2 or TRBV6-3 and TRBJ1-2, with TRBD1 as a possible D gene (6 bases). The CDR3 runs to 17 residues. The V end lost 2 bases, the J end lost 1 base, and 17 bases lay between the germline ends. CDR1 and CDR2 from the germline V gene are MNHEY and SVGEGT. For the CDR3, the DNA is TGTGCCAGCAGTTACAGGACAGTTCAAGATTATAACTATGGCTACACCTTC. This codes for CASSYRTVQDYNYGYTF.

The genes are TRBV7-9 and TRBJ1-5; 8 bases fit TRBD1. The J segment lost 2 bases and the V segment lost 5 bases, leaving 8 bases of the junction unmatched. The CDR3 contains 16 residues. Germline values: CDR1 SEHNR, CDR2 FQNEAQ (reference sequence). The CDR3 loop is CASSRQTGEGNQPQHF. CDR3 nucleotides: TGTGCCAGCAGCCGGCAGACAGGGGAAGGCAATCAGCCCCAGCATTTT.

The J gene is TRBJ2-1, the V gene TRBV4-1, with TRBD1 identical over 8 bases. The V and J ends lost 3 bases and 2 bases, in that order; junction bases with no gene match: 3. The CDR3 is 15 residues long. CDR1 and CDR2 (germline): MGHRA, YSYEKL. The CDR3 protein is CASSQDRVTYNEQFF. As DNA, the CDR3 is TGCGCCAGCAGCCAGGACAGGGTGACCTACAATGAGCAGTTCTTC.

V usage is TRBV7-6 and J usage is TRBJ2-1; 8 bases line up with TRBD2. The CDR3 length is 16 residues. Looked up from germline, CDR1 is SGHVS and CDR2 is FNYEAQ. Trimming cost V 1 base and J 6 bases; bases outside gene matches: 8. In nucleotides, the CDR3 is TGTGCCAGCAGCTTAGAGTTGCCGGGGGGGTTCAATGAGCAGTTCTTC. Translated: CASSLELPGGFNEQFF.

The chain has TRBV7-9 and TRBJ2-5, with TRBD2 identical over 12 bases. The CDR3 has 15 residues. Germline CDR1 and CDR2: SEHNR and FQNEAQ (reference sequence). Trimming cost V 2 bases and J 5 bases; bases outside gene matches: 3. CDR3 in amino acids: CASSLLAGGLETQYF. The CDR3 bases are TGTGCCAGCAGCTTACTAGCGGGAGGGCTCGAGACCCAGTACTTC.

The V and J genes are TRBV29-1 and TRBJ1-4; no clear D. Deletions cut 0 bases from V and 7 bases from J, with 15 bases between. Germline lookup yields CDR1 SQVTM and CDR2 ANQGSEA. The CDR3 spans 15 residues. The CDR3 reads CSVEDPLIEREKLFF. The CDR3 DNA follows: TGCAGCGTTGAAGATCCCTTGATAGAGCGTGAAAAACTGTTTTTT. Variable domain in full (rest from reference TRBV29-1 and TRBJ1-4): SAVISQKPSRDICQRGTSLTIQCQVDSQVTMMFWYRQQPGQSLTLIATANQGSEATYESGFVIDKFPISRPNLTFSTLTVSNMSPEDSSIYLCSVEDPLIEREKLFFGSGTQLSVL.

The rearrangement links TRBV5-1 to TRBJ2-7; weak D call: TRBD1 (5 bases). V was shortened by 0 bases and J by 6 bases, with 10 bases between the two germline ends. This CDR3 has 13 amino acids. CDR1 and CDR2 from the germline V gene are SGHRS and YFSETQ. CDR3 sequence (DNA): TGCGCCAGCAGCTTGGCCGACGACAGCGAGCAGTACTTC. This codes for CASSLADDSEQYF.

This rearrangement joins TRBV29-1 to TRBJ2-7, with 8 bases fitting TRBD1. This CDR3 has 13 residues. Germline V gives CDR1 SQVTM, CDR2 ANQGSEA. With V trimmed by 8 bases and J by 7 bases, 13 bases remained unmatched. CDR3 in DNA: TGCAGCACCCAGGGGGCGCCTCTTGGGGAGCAGTACTTC. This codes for CSTQGAPLGEQYF.

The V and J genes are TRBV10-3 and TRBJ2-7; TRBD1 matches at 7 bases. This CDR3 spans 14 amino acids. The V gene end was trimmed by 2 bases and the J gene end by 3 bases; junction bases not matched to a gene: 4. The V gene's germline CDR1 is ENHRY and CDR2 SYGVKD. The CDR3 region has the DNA TGTGCCATCAGTGAGGGACAGGCAAACTACGAGCAGTACTTC. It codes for CAISEGQANYEQYF.

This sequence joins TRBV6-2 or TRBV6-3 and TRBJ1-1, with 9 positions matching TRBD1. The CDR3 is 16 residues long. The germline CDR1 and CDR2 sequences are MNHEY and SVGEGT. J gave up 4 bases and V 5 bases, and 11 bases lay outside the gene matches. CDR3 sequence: CASSPRDREAGTEAFF. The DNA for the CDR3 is TGTGCCAGCAGTCCCCGGGACAGGGAAGCGGGCACTGAAGCTTTCTTT.

The CDR3 DNA reads as TGTGCCAGCAGCTTAGACAGGGATGAAAAACTGTTTTTT. This translates into CASSLDRDEKLFF. The V and J genes are TRBV7-2 and TRBJ1-4, with TRBD1 as a possible D gene (6 bases). The length of the CDR3 is 13 residues. Per the germline V gene, CDR1 is SGHTA and CDR2 is FQGNSA. V was cut by 1 base and J by 6 bases, with 6 bases left in between.